This T cell receptor beta chain was retrieved from a study of blood T cell repertoires in COVID-19. Whole-study context: Sources were T cells, B-cell-depleted T cells, or PBMCs; the material itself was cDNA or gDNA.

In the authors' workflow: Estimation of nucleated cell counts relied on the amplification of reference gene primers. Sequenced by immunoSEQ multiplex PCR; TCRdb stores in-frame clones only, minus some. Clone size and the V and J calls come from that table; the DNA yielded D and trimming. The data contain approximately 450,000 clones, about 85% of them singletons. Residents of about two dozen US areas, aged roughly 18 to 95 years, made up the participants. Cohorts were determined from participant-reported clinical history. CDR1 and CDR2 from the germline V gene are MDHEN and SYDVKM. V shed 3 bases, J shed 2 bases, and the junction held 1 base outside the gene matches. There are 14 residues in the CDR3.

The source of this sequence is a woman under 30 with acute COVID-19. The specimen was PBMCs or T cells enriched from blood (not recorded which). The genes are TRBV28 and TRBJ2-7; TRBD1 matches 10 bases. The CDR3 loop reads CASSLGTGAYEQYF. The CDR3 coding sequence is TGTGCCAGCAGTTTGGGGACAGGGGCCTACGAGCAGTACTTC.